This T cell receptor beta chain stems from a study of T cell repertoires in cytomegalovirus infection. Overall study context: Well-studied HLA-B-restricted epitopes and recently identified HLA-C-restricted epitopes of CMV were both used in the study. Overall study findings and caveats: Accumulated public TCR beta family frequency recognized individuals carrying CMV together with the relevant HLA. HLA-C-restricted CMV clonotypes gave the most frequent clonotype in two of eight donors.

TCRdb redid the calling of the reads with MiXCR, one entry per CDR3 protein. Found here are some 500,000 distinct CDR3 sequences, about 33% of them singletons; the top ten hold roughly 17%. CDR1 and CDR2 (germline): SGHTA, FQGNSA. There are 16 residues in the CDR3. The ends were cut back, 1 base at V and 10 bases at J, with 21 bases in the middle. In the case of this clonotype: The target antigen is unknown.

This chain connects TRBV7-2 to TRBJ2-3; unclear D gene. This clonotype originated in a human donor in good health (CMV status not recorded). Some clones in this sample may be carry-over from other donors' samples. The sequencing used cultured PBMCs, collected from culture after CMV antigen stimulation. CDR3 sequence reads: CASSLGFSGSRPSQYF. The DNA of the CDR3 is TGTGCCAGCAGCTTAGGGTTTAGTGGCAGCCGTCCATCGCAGTATTTT.